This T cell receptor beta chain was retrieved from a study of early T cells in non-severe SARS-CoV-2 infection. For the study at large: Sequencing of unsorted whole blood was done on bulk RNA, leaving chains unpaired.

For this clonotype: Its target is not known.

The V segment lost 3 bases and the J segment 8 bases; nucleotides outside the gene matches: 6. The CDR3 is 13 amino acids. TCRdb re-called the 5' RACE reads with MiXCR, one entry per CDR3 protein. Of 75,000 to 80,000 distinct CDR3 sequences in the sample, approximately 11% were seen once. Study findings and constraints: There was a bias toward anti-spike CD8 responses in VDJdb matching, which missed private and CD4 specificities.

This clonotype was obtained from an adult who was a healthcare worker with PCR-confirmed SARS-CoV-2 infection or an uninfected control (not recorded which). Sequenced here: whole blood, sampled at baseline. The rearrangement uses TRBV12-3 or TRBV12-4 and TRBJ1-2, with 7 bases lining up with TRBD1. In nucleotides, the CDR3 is TGTGCCAGCAGTTTTACCAGGGGGAGCGGCTACACCTTC. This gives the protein CASSFTRGSGYTF.